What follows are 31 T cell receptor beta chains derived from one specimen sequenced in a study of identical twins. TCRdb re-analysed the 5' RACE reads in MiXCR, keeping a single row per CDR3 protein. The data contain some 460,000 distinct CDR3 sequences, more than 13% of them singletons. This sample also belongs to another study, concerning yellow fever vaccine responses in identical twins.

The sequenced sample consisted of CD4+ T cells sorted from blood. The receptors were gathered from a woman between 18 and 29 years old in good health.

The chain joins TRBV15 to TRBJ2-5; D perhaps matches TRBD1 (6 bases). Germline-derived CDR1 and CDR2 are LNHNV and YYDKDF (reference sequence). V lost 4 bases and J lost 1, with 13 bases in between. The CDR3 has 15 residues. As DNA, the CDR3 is TGTGCCACCAGCAAAAGAGGGGGATTCCAAGAGACCCAGTACTTC. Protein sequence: CATSKRGGFQETQYF.

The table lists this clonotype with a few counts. CDR3 nucleotide sequence: TGTGCCAGCAGTGAAGCTGAGGAGGGGACCCAGTACTTC. The encoded protein is CASSEAEEGTQYF. The chain uses TRBV2 and TRBJ2-5, with D possibly being TRBD2 (6 bases). The germline V gene encodes CDR1 SNHLY and CDR2 FYNNEI. The CDR3 sequence is 13 residues long. The V end lost 0 bases, the J end lost 7 bases, and 9 bases lay between the germline ends.

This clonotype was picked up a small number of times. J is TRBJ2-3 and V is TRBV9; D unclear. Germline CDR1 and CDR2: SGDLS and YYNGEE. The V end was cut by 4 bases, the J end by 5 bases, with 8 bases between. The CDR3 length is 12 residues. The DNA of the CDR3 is TGTGCCAGCAGCAGGGAAATAGATACGCAGTATTTT. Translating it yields CASSREIDTQYF.

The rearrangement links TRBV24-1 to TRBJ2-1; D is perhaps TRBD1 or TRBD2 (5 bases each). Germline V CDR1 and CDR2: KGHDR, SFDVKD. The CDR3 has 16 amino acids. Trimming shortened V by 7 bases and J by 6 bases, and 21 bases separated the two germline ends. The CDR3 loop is CATSTPGTDSPNEQFF. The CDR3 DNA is TGTGCCACCAGCACCCCCGGGACGGACTCGCCCAATGAGCAGTTCTTC.

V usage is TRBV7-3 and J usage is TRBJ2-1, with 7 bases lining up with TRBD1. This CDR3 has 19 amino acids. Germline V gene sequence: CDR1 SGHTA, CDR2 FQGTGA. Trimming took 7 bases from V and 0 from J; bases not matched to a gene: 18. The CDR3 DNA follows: TGTGCCAGCAATTCCCCGGATAGGGGGCGTTTTAGCTCCTACAATGAGCAGTTCTTC. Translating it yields CASNSPDRGRFSSYNEQFF.

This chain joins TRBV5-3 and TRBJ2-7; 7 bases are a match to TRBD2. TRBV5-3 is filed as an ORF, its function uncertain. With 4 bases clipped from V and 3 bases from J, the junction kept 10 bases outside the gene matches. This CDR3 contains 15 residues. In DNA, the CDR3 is TGTGCCAGAAGCACCGTCGGACTAGACAACTACGAGCAGTACTTC. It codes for CARSTVGLDNYEQYF.

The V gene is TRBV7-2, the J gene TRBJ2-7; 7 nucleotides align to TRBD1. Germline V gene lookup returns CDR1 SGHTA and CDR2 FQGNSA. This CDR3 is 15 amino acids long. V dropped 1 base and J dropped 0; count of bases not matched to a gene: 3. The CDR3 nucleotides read TGTGCCAGCAGCTTAGTGGGACAGAACTCCTACGAGCAGTACTTC. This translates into CASSLVGQNSYEQYF.

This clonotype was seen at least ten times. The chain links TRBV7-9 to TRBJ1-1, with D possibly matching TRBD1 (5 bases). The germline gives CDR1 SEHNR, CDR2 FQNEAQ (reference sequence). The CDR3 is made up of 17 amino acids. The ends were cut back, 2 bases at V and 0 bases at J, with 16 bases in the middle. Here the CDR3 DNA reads TGTGCCAGCAGCTTACCGAGGGGAACGGACATGAACACTGAAGCTTTCTTT. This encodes CASSLPRGTDMNTEAFF.

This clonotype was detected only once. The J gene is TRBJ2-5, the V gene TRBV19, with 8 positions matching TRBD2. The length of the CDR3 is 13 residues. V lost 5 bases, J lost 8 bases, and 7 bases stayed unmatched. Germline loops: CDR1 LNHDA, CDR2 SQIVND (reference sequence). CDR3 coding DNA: TGTGCCAGTAGTCCAGCGGGAGACGGAACCCAGTACTTC. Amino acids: CASSPAGDGTQYF. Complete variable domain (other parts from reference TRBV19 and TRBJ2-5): DGGITQSPKYLFRKEGQNVTLSCEQNLNHDAMYWYRQDPGQGLRLIYYSQIVNDFQKGDIAEGYSVSREKKESFPLTVTSAQKNPTAFYLCASSPAGDGTQYFGPGTRLLVL.

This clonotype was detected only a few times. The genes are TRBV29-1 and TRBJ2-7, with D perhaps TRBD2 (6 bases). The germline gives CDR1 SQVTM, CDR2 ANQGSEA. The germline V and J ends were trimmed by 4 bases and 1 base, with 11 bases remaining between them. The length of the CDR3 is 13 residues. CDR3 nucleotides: TGCAGCGTTGGGGGACTTGGGTCCTACGAGCAGTACTTC. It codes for CSVGGLGSYEQYF.

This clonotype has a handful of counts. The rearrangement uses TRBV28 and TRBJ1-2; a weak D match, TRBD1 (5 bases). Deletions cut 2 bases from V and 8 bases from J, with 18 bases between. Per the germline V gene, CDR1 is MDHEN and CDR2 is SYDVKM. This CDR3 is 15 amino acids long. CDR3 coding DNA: TGTGCCAGCAGTTTACCCCGGTCCGCGGGGACCGGCTACACCTTC. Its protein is CASSLPRSAGTGYTF.

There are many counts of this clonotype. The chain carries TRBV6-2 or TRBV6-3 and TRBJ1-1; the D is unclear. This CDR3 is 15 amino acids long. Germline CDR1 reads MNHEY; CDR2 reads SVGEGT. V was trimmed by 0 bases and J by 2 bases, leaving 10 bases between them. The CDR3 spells CASSYSISLNTEAFF. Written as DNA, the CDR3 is TGTGCCAGCAGTTACTCGATTTCCCTAAACACTGAAGCTTTCTTT.

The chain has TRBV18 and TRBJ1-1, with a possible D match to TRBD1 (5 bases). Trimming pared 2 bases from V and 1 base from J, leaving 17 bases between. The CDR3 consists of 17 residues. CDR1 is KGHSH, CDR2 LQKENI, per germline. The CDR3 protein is CASSPNGVAGENTEAFF. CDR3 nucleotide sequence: TGTGCCAGCTCACCAAACGGGGTTGCGGGGGAGAACACTGAAGCTTTCTTT.

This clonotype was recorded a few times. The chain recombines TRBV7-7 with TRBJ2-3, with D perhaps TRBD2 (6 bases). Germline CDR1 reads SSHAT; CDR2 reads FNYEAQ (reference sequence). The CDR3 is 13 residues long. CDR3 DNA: TGTGCTAGCGGAGCAGGACGCTCAGATACGCAGTATTTT. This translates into CASGAGRSDTQYF.

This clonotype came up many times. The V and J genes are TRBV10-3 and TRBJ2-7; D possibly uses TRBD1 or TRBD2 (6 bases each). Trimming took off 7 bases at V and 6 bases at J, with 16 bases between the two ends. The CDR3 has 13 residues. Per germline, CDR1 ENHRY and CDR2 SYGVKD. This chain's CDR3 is CAITELQGGEQYF. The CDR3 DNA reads TGTGCCATCACCGAACTACAGGGAGGCGAGCAGTACTTC.

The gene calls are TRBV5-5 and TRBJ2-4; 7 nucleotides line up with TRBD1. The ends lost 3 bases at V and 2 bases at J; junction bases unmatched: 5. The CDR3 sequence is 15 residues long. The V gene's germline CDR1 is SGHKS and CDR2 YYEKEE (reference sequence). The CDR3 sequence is CASSSQGSSKNIQYF. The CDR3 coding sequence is TGTGCCAGCAGCTCACAGGGGTCCTCCAAAAACATTCAGTACTTC. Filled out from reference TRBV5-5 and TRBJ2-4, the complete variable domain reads DAGVTQSPTHLIKTRGQQVTLRCSPISGHKSVSWYQQVLGQGPQFIFQYYEKEERGRGNFPDRFSARQFPNYSSELNVNALLLGDSALYLCASSSQGSSKNIQYFGAGTRLSVL.

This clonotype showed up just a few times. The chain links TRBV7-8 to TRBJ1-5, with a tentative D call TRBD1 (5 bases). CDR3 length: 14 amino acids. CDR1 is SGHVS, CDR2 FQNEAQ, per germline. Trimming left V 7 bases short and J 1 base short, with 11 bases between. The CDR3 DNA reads TGTGCCAGCACGTCGGGGGTGAGCAATCAGCCCCAGCATTTT. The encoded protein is CASTSGVSNQPQHF.

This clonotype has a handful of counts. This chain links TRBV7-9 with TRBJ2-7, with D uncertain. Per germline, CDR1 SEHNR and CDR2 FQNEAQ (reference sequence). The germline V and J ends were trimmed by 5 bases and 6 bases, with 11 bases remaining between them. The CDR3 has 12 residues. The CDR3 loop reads CASSALSLEQYF. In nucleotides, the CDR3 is TGTGCCAGCAGCGCGCTATCACTCGAGCAGTACTTC.

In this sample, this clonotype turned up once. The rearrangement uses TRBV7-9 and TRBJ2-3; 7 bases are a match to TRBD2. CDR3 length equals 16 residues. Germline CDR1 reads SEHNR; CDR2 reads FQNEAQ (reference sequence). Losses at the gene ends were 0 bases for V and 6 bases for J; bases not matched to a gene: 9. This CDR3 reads CASSLAAGLSSDTQYF. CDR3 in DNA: TGTGCCAGCAGCTTAGCGGCGGGACTATCATCGGATACGCAGTATTTT.

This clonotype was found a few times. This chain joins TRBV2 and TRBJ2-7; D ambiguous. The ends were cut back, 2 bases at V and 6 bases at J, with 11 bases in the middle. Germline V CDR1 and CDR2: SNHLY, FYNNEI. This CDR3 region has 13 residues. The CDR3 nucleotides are TGTGCCAGCAGTGAAAGTCAGATCGGCGAGCAGTACTTC. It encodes CASSESQIGEQYF. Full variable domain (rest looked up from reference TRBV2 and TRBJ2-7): EPEVTQTPSHQVTQMGQEVILRCVPISNHLYFYWYRQILGQKVEFLVSFYNNEISEKSEIFDDQFSVERPDGSNFTLKIRSTKLEDSAMYFCASSESQIGEQYFGPGTRLTVT.

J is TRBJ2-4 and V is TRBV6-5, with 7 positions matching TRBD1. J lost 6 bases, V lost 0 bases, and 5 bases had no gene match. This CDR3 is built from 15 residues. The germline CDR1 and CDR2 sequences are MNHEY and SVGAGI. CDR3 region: CASSYSGQSRNIQYF. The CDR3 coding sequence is TGTGCCAGCAGTTACTCGGGACAGAGTAGAAACATTCAGTACTTC.

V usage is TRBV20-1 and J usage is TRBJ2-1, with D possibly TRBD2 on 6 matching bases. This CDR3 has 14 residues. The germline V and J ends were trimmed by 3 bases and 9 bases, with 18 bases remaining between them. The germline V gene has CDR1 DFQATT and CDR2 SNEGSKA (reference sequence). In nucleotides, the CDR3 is TGCAGTGCTAGTGGTCTAGCGATCGGAGGTGAGCAGTTCTTC. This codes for CSASGLAIGGEQFF.

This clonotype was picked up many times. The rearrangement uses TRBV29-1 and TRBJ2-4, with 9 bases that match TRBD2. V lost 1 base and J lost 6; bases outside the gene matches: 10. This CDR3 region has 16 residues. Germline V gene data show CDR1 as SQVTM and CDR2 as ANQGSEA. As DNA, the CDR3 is TGCAGCGTTGAAGGTCGGGCTAGCGGGAAGGGAAACATTCAGTACTTC. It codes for CSVEGRASGKGNIQYF.

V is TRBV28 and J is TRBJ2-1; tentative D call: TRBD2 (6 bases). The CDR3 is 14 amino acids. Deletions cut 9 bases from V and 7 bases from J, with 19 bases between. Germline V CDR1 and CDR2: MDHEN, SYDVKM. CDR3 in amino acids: CASIEAGKGNEQFF. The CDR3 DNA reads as TGTGCCAGTATAGAGGCGGGAAAAGGTAATGAGCAGTTCTTC.

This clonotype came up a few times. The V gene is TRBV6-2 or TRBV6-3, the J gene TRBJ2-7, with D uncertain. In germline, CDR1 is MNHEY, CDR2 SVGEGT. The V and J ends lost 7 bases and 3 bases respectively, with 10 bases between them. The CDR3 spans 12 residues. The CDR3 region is CASKRPRYEQYF. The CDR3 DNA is TGTGCCAGCAAACGACCCCGCTACGAGCAGTACTTC.

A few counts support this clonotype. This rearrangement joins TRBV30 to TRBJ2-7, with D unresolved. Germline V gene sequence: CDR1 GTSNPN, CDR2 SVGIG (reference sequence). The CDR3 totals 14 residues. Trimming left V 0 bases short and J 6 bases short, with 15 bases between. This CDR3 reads CAWSVGSTLLEQYF. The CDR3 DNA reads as TGTGCCTGGAGTGTGGGGTCCACTCTTCTCGAGCAGTACTTC.

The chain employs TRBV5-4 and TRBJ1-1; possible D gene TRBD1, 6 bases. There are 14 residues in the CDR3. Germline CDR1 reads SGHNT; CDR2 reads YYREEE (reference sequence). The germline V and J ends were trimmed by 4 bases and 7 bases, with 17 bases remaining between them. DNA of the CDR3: TGTGCCAGCAGCCTTCTGGGGGGCCGGATTGAAGCTTTCTTT. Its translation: CASSLLGGRIEAFF.

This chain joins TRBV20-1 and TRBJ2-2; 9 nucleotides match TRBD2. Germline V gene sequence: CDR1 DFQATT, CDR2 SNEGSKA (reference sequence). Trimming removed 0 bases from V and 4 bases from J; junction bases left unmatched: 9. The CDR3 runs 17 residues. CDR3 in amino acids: CSAREERERGATGELFF. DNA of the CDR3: TGCAGTGCTAGAGAAGAGAGGGAGCGGGGGGCCACCGGGGAGCTGTTTTTT.

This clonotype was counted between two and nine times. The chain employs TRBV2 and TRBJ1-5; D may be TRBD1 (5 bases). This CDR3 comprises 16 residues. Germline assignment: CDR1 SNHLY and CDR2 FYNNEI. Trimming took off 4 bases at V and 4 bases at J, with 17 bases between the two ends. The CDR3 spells CASSAGAGIVNQPQHF. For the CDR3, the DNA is TGTGCCAGCAGTGCCGGGGCGGGAATAGTAAATCAGCCCCAGCATTTT.

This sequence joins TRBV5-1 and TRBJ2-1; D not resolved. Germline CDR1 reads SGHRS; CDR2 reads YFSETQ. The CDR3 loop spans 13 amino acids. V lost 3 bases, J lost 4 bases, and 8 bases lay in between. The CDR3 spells CASSSPGYNEQFF. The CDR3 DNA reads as TGCGCCAGCAGCTCCCCAGGATACAATGAGCAGTTCTTC.

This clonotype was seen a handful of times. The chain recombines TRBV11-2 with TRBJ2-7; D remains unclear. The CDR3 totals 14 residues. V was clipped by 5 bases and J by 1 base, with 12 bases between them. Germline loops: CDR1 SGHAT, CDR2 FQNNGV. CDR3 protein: CASSPRAQSYEQYF. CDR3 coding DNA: TGTGCCAGCAGCCCCAGAGCGCAATCCTACGAGCAGTACTTC.